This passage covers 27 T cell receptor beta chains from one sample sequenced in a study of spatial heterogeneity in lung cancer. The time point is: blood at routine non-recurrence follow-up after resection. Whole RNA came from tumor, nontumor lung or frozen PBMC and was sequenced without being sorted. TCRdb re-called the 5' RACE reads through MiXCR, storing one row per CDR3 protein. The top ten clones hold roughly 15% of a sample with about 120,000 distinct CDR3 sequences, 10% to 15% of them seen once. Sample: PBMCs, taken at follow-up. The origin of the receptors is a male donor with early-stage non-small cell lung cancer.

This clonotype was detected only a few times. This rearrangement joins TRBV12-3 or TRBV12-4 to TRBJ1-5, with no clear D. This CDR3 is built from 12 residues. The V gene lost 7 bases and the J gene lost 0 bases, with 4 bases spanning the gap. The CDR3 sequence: CASKDSNQPQHF. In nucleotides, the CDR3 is TGTGCCAGCAAGGATAGCAATCAGCCCCAGCATTTT.

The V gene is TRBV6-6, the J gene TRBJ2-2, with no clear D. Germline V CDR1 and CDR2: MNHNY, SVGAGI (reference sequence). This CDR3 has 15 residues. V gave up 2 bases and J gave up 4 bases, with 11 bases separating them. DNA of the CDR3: TGTGCCAGCAGTTACAGGGTCGCAGTCACCGGGGAGCTGTTTTTT. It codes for CASSYRVAVTGELFF.

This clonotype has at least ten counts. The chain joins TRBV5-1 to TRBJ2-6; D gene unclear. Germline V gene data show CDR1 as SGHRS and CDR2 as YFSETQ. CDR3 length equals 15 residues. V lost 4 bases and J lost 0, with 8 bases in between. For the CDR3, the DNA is TGCGCCAGCAGCGACGGTTCCTCTGGGGCCAACGTCCTGACTTTC. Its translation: CASSDGSSGANVLTF.

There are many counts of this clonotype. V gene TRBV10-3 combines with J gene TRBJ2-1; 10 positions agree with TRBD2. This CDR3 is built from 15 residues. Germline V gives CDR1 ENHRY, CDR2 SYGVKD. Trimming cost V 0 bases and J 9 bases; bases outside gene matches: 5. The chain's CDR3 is CAISESASGGAEQFF. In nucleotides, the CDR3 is TGTGCCATCAGTGAGTCGGCTAGCGGGGGCGCTGAGCAGTTCTTC.

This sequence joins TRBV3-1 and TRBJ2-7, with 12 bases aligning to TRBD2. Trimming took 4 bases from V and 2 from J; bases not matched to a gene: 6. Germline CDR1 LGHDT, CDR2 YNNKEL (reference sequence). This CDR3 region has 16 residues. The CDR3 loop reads CASSPRLAGATYEQYF. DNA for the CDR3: TGTGCCAGCAGCCCTAGACTAGCGGGGGCCACCTACGAGCAGTACTTC.

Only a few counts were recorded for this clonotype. The DNA for the CDR3 is TGCAGTGTTAAACAGGGGACTGGAAACACCATATATTTT. Translated, it gives CSVKQGTGNTIYF. The genes are TRBV20-1 and TRBJ1-3, with 7 positions matching TRBD1. Germline V gene data show CDR1 as DFQATT and CDR2 as SNEGSKA (reference sequence). The CDR3 is made up of 13 amino acids. The J segment lost 2 bases and the V segment lost 7 bases, leaving 5 bases of the junction unmatched.

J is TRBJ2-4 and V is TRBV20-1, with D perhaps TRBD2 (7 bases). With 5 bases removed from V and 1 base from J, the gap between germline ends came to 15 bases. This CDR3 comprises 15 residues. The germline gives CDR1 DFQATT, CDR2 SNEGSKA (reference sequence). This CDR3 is CSAGRGAQAKNIQYF. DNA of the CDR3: TGCAGTGCTGGCCGGGGGGCGCAGGCCAAAAACATTCAGTACTTC.

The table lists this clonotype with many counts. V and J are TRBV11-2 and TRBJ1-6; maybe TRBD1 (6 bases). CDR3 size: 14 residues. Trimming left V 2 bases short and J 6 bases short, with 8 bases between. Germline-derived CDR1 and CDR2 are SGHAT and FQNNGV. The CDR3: CASSLKGGNSPLHF. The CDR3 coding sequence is TGTGCCAGCAGCTTAAAGGGGGGTAATTCACCCCTCCACTTT.

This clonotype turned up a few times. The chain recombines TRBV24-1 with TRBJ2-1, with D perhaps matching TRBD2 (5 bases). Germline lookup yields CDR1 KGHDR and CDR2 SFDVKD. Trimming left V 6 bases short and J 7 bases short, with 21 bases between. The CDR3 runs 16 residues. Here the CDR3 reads CATSNGGRGYVNEQFF. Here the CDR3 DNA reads TGTGCCACCAGTAACGGTGGTAGAGGGTATGTGAATGAGCAGTTCTTC.

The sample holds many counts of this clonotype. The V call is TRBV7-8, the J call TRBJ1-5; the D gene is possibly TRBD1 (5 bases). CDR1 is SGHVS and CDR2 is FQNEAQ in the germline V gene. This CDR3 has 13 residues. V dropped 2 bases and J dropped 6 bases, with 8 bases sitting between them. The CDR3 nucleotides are TGTGCCAGCAGCTTATGGGGGTCTCAGCCCCAGCATTTT. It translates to CASSLWGSQPQHF.

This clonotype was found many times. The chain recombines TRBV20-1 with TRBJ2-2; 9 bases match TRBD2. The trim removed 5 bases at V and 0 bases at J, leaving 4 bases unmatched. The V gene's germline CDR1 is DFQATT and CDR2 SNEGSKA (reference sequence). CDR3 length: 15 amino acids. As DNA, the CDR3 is TGCAGTGCTGCTAGCGGGAAGTCGAACACCGGGGAGCTGTTTTTT. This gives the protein CSAASGKSNTGELFF.

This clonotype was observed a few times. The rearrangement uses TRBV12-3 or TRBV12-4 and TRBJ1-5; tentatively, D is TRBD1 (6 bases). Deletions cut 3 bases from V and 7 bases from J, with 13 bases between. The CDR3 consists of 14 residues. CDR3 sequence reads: CASSFQGSQQPQHF. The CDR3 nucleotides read TGTGCCAGCAGTTTCCAGGGGTCGCAACAGCCCCAGCATTTT.

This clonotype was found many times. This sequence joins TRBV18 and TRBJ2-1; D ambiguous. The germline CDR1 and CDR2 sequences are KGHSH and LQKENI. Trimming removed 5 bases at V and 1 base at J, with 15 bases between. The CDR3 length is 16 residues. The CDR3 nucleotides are TGTGCCAGCTCAACCAACGTGGGTAGGTCCTACAATGAGCAGTTCTTC. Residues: CASSTNVGRSYNEQFF.

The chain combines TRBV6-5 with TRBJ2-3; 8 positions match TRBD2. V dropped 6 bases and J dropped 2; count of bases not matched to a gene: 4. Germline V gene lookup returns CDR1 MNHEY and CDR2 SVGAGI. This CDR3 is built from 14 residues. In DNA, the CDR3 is TGTGCCAGCAGACTAGCGGTTTTCACAGATACGCAGTATTTT. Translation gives CASRLAVFTDTQYF.

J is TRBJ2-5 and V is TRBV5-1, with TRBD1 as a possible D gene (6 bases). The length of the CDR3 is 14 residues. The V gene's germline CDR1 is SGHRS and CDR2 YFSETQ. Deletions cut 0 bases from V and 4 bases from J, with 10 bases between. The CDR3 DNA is TGCGCCAGCAGCTTGGACAGGGTAGGAGAGACCCAGTACTTC. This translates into CASSLDRVGETQYF.

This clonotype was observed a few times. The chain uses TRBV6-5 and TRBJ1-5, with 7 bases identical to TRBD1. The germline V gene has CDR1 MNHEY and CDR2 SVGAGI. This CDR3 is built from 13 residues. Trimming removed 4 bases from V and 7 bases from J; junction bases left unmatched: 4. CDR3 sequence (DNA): TGTGCCAGCAGTTTACAGGGGTGGCAGCCCCAGCATTTT. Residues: CASSLQGWQPQHF.

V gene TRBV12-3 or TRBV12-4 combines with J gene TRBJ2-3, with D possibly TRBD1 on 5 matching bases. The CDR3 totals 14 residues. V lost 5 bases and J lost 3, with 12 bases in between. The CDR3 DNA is TGTGCCAGCAGTATTCCAGGGATAACAGATACGCAGTATTTT. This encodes CASSIPGITDTQYF.

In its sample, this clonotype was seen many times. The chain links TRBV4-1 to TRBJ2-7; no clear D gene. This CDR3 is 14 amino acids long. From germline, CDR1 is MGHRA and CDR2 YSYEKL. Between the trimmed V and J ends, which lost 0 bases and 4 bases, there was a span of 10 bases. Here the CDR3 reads CASSQESYRYEQYF. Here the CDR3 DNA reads TGCGCCAGCAGCCAAGAATCCTATAGGTACGAGCAGTACTTC.

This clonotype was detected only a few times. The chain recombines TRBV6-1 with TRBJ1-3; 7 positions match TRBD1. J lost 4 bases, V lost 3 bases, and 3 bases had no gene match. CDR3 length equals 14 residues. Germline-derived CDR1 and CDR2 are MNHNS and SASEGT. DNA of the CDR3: TGTGCCAGCAGTGAGCCGGGACAGGGAAACACCATATATTTT. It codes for CASSEPGQGNTIYF.

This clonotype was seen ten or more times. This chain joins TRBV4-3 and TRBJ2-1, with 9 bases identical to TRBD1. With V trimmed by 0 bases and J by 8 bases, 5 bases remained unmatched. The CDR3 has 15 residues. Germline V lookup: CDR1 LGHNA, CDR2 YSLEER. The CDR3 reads CASSQDWGQGDEQFF. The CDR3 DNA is TGCGCCAGCAGCCAAGATTGGGGACAGGGCGATGAGCAGTTCTTC.

Here the CDR3 reads CASSLSGARTDTQYF. The CDR3 nucleotides are TGTGCCAGCAGCTTATCCGGGGCCCGCACAGATACGCAGTATTTT. V and J are TRBV7-9 and TRBJ2-3; D is tentatively TRBD1 or TRBD2 (5 bases each). This CDR3 spans 15 amino acids. The germline CDR1 and CDR2 sequences are SEHNR and FQNEAQ (reference sequence). V lost 2 bases and J 1 base, leaving 10 bases between the germline ends.

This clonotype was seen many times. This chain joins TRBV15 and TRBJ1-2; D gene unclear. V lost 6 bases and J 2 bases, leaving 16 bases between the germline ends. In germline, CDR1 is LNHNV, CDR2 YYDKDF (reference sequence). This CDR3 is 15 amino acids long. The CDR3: CATRLGLDANYGYTF. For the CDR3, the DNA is TGTGCCACCAGGCTCGGCTTGGACGCAAACTATGGCTACACCTTC.

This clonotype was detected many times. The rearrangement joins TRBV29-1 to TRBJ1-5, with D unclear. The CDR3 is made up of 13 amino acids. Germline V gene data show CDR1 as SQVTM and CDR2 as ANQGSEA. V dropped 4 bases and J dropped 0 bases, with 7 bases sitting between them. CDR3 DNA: TGCAGCGTTGGGCAGGCTAGCAATCAGCCCCAGCATTTT. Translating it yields CSVGQASNQPQHF.

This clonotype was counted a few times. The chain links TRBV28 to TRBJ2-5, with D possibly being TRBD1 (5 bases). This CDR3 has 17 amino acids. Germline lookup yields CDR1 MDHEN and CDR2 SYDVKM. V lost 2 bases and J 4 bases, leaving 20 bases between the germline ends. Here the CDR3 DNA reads TGTGCCAGCAGTTTACCCATAGGGGCGGCCCAGGGAGAGACCCAGTACTTC. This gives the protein CASSLPIGAAQGETQYF.

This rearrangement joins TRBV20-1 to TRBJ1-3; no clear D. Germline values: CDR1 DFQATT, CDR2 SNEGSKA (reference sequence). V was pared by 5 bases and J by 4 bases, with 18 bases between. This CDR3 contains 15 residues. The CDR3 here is CSAYYTGSGGNTIYF. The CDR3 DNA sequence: TGCAGTGCTTACTATACGGGATCTGGAGGAAACACCATATATTTT.

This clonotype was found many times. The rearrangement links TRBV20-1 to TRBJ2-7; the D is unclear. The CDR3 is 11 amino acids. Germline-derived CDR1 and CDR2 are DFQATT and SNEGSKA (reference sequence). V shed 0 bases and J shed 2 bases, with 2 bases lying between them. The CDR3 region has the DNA TGCAGTGCTAGAGAGACCTACGAGCAGTACTTC. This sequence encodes CSARETYEQYF.

CDR3 bases: TGTGCCAGCAGTAGGGGACGTGAGGTGAACACCGGGGAGCTGTTTTTT. Its translation is CASSRGREVNTGELFF. The genes are TRBV6-6 and TRBJ2-2; D is perhaps TRBD1 or TRBD2 (5 bases each). Germline V gene sequence: CDR1 MNHNY, CDR2 SVGAGI (reference sequence). Trimming shortened V by 5 bases and J by 1 base, and 14 bases separated the two germline ends. The CDR3 runs 16 residues.